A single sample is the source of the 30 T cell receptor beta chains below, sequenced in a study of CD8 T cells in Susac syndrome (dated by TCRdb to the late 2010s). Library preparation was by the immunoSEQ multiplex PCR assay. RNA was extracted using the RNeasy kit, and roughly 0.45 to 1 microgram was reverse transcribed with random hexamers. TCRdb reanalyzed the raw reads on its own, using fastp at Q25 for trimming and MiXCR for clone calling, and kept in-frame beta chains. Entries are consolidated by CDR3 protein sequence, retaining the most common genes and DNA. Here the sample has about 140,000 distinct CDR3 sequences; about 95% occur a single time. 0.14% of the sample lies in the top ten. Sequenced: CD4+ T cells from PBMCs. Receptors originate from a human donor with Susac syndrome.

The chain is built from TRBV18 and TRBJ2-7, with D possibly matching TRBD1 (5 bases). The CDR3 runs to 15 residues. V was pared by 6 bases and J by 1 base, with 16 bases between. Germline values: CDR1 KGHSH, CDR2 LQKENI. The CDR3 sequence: CASSPDINPSYEQYF. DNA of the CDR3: TGTGCCAGCTCTCCGGACATTAACCCATCCTACGAGCAGTACTTC.

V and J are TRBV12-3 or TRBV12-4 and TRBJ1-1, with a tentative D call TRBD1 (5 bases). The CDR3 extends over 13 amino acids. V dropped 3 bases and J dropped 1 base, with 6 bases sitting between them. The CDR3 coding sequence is TGTGCCAGCAGTTTCAGGGAGAACACTGAAGCTTTCTTT. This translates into CASSFRENTEAFF.

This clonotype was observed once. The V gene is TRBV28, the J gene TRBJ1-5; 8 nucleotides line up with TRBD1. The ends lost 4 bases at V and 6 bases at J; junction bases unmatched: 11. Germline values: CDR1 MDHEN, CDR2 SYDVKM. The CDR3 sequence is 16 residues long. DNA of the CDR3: TGTGCCAGCAGTTCTCGGGTGACAGGGGTGGGTCAGCCCCAGCATTTT. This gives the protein CASSSRVTGVGQPQHF.

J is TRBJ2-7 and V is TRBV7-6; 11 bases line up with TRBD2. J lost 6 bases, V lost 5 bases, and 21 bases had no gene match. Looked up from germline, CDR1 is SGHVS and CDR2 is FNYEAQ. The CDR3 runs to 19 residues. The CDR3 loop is CASSPLLETSGASPSEQYF. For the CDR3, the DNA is TGTGCCAGCAGCCCATTGTTAGAGACTAGCGGGGCTTCCCCCAGCGAGCAGTACTTC.

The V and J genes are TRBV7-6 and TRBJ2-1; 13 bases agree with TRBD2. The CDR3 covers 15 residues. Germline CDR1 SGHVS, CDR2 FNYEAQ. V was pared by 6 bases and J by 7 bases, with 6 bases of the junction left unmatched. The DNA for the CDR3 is TGTGCCAGCAGTAGACTAGCGGGGGGTTCGAATGAGCAGTTCTTC. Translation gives CASSRLAGGSNEQFF.

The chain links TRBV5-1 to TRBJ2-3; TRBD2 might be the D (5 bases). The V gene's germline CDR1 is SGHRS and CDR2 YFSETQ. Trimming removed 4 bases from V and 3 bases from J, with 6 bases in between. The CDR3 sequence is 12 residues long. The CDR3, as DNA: TGCGCCAGCAGCAGGACTACAGATACGCAGTATTTT. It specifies CASSRTTDTQYF.

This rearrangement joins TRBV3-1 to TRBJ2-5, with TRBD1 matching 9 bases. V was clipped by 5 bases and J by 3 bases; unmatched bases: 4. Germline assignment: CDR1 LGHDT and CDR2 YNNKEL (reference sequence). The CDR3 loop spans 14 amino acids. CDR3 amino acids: CASSTRQGEETQYF. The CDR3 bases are TGTGCCAGCAGCACCCGACAGGGGGAAGAGACCCAGTACTTC.

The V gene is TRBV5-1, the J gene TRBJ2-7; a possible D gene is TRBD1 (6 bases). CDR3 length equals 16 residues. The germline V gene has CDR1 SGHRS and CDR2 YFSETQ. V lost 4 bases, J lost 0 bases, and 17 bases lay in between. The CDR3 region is CASSPGTFVSSYEQYF. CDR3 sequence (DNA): TGCGCCAGCAGCCCCGGGACATTTGTTAGCTCCTACGAGCAGTACTTC.

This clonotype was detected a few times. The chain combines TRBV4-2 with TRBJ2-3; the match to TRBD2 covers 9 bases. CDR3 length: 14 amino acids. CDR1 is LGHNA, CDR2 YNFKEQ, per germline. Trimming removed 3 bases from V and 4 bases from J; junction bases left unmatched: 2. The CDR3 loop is CASSQAGGADTQYF. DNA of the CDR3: TGTGCCAGCAGCCAGGCGGGAGGGGCAGATACGCAGTATTTT.

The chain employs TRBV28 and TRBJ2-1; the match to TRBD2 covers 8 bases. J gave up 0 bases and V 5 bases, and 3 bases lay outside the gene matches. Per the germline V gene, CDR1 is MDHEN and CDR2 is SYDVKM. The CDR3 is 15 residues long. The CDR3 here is CASSPGGSSYNEQFF. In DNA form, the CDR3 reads TGTGCCAGCAGTCCGGGGGGGAGCTCCTACAATGAGCAGTTCTTC.

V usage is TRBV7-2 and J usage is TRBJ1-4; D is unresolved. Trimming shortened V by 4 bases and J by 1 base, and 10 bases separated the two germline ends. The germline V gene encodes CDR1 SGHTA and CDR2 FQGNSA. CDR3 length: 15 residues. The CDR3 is CASSSHRGTNEKLFF. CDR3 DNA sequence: TGTGCCAGCAGCTCCCACCGAGGAACTAATGAAAAACTGTTTTTT.

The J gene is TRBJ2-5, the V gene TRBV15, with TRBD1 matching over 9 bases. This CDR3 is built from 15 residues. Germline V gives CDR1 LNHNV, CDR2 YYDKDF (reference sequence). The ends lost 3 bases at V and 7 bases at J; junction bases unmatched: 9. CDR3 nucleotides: TGTGCCACCAGCAGCCCCCGGGACAGGGATGGGACCCAGTACTTC. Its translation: CATSSPRDRDGTQYF.

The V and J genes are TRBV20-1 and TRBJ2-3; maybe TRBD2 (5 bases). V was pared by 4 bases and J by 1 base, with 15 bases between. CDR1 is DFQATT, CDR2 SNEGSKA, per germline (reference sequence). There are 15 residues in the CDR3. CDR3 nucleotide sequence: TGCAGTGCTACGAGAGGGTCGGCGGGCACAGATACGCAGTATTTT. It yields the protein CSATRGSAGTDTQYF.

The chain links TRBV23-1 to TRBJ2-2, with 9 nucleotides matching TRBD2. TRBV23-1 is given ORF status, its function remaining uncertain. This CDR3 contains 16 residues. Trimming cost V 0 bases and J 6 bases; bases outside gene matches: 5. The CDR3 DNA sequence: TGCGCCAGCAGTCAATCTTCGGCGGGAGGGCCCGGGGAGCTGTTTTTT. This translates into CASSQSSAGGPGELFF.

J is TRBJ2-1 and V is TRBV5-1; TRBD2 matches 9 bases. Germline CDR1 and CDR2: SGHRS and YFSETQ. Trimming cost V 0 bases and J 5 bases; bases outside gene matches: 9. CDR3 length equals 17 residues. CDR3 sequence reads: CASSLVVRRGGNNEQFF. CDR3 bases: TGCGCCAGCAGCTTGGTTGTTAGGCGGGGGGGAAACAATGAGCAGTTCTTC.

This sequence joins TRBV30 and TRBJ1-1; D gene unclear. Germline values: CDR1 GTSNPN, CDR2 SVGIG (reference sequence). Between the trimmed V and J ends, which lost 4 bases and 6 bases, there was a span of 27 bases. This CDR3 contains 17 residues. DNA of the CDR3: TGTGCCTGGACCTATCCGCTTCAGCAGGCGTATACTTCTGAAGCTTTCTTT. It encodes CAWTYPLQQAYTSEAFF. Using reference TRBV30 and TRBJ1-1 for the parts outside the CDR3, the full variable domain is SQTIHQWPATLVQPVGSPLSLECTVEGTSNPNLYWYRQAAGRGLQLLFYSVGIGQISSEVPQNLSASRPQDRQFILSSKKLLLSDSGFYLCAWTYPLQQAYTSEAFFGQGTRLTVV.

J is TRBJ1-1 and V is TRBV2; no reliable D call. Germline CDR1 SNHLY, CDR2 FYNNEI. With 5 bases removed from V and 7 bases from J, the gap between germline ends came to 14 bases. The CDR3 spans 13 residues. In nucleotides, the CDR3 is TGTGCCAGCAGTTTGAGCCGAGGGAGTGAAGCTTTCTTT. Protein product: CASSLSRGSEAFF. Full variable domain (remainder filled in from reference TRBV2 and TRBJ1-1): EPEVTQTPSHQVTQMGQEVILRCVPISNHLYFYWYRQILGQKVEFLVSFYNNEISEKSEIFDDQFSVERPDGSNFTLKIRSTKLEDSAMYFCASSLSRGSEAFFGQGTRLTVV.

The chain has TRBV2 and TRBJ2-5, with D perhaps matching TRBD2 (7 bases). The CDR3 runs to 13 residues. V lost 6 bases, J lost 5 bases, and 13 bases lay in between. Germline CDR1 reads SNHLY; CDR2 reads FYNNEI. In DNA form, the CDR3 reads TGTGCCAGCAGCGCTCGGGGGGCGGAGACCCAGTACTTC. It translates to CASSARGAETQYF.

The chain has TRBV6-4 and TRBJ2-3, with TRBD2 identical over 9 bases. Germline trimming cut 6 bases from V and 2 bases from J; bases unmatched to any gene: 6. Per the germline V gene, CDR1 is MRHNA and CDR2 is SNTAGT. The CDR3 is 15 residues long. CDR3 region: CASSPGGGATDTQYF. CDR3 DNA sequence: TGTGCCAGCAGCCCAGGCGGGGGGGCCACAGATACGCAGTATTTT.

The CDR3 spells CASSSPWQKMGVDTGELFF. Written as DNA, the CDR3 is TGTGCCAGCAGCTCCCCCTGGCAAAAAATGGGGGTGGACACCGGGGAGCTGTTTTTT. The gene calls are TRBV7-9 and TRBJ2-2; D may match TRBD1 or TRBD2 (5 bases each). V lost 4 bases to trimming and J lost 3 bases, with 24 bases between them. The length of the CDR3 is 19 residues. The germline V gene has CDR1 SEHNR and CDR2 FQNEAQ (reference sequence).

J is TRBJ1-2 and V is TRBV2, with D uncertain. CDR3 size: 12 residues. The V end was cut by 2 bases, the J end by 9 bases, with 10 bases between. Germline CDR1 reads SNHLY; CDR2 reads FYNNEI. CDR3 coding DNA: TGTGCCAGCAGTGAACCGGGGTCGAGCTACACCTTC. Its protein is CASSEPGSSYTF.

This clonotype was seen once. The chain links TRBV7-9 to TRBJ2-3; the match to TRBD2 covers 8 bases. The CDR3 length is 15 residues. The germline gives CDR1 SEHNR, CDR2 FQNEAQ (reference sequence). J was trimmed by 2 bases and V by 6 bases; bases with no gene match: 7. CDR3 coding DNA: TGTGCCAGCAGACCCACTAGCGGCTCCACAGATACGCAGTATTTT. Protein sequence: CASRPTSGSTDTQYF.

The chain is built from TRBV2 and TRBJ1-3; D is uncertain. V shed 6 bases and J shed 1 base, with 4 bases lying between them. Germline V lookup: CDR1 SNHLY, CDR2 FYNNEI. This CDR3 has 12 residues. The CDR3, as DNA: TGTGCCAGCAGCATTTCTGGAAACACCATATATTTT. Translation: CASSISGNTIYF. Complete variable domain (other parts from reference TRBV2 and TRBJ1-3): EPEVTQTPSHQVTQMGQEVILRCVPISNHLYFYWYRQILGQKVEFLVSFYNNEISEKSEIFDDQFSVERPDGSNFTLKIRSTKLEDSAMYFCASSISGNTIYFGEGSWLTVV.

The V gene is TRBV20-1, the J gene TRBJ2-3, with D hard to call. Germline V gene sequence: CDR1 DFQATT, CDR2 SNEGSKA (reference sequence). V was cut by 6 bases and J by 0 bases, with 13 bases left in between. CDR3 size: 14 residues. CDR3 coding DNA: TGCAGTGCAGAAGGCCCGTCTAGCACAGATACGCAGTATTTT. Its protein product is CSAEGPSSTDTQYF.

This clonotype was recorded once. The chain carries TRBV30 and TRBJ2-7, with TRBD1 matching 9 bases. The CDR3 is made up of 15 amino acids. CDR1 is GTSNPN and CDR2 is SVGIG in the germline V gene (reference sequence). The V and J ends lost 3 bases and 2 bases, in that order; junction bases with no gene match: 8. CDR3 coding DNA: TGTGCCTGGAGAAAACCGGGACAGGGCGCCTACGAGCAGTACTTC. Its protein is CAWRKPGQGAYEQYF.

DNA of the CDR3: TGCGCCAGCAGCCCCGGACAGGGGGCGCCGGACATTCAGTACTTC. Translation gives CASSPGQGAPDIQYF. This chain joins TRBV4-1 and TRBJ2-4; TRBD1 matches 11 bases. V shed 4 bases, J shed 8 bases, and the junction held 7 bases outside the gene matches. The CDR3 is made up of 15 amino acids. Per germline, CDR1 MGHRA and CDR2 YSYEKL.

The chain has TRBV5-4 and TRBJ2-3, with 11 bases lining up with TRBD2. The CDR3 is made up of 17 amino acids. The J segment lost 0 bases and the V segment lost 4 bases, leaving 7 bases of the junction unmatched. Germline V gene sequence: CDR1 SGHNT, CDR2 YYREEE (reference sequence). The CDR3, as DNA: TGTGCCAGCAGCCCCGGGACTAGCGGAACTAGCACAGATACGCAGTATTTT. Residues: CASSPGTSGTSTDTQYF. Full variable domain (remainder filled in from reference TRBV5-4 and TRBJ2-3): ETGVTQSPTHLIKTRGQQVTLRCSSQSGHNTVSWYQQALGQGPQFIFQYYREEENGRGNFPPRFSGLQFPNYSSELNVNALELDDSALYLCASSPGTSGTSTDTQYFGPGTRLTVL.

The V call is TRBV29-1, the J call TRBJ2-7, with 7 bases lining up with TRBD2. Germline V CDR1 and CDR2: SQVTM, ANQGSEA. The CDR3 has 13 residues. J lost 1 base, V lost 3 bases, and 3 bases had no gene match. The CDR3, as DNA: TGCAGCGTTGAGGGGGGAGGGTCCTACGAGCAGTACTTC. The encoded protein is CSVEGGGSYEQYF.

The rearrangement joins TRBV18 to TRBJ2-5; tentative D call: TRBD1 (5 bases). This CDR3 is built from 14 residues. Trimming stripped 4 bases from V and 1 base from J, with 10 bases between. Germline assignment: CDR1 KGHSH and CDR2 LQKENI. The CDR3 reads CASSRSQGQETQYF. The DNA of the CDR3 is TGTGCCAGCTCACGGAGTCAGGGCCAAGAGACCCAGTACTTC.

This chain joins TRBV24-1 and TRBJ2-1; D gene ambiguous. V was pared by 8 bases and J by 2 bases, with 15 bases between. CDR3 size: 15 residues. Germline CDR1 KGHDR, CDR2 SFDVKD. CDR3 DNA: TGTGCCACCATTCTCCGCGGTTCAGCCTACAATGAGCAGTTCTTC. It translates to CATILRGSAYNEQFF.